The entry that follows covers one T cell receptor (beta chain) sequence. Its specificity is not known. Sequencing was performed with immunoSEQ multiplex PCR; in TCRdb, only in-frame clones are kept and a portion is missing. This sample carries about 200,000 clones, more than 65% of them seen once, and the ten largest clones take 5.5% to 7%. The source of the sample is a study of cytotoxic CD8 clonotypes in ibrutinib-treated CLL. Turning to the study itself: Included were 11 relapsed/refractory and 15 treatment-naive patients, of whom fewer than 18 were IGHV unmutated. After treatment lasting a median about twelve months, range 6 to 36, response samples were collected. The samples contained about 250,000 productive templates on average. They also contained an average of approximately 97,000 productive rearrangements. The study's findings and limits: A rise in clonality was seen at ibrutinib response, and a fall back toward baseline was seen at progression.

Between the trimmed V and J ends, which lost 0 bases and 3 bases, there was a span of 9 bases. The CDR3 sequence is 14 residues long. Germline CDR1 and CDR2: SGHRS and YFSETQ. This TCR derives from a human donor with chronic lymphocytic leukemia. Sequencing was performed on PBMCs, taken after 12 months of ibrutinib treatment. The rearrangement uses TRBV5-1 and TRBJ2-5; TRBD1 is a possible D gene (5 bases). CDR3 residues: CASSLGQQKETQYF. The CDR3 DNA sequence: TGCGCCAGCAGCTTGGGACAGCAGAAAGAGACCCAGTACTTC.